The 3 T cell receptor beta chains below all came from one sample that was sequenced in a study of lymphopenia after photon versus proton radiotherapy (dated by TCRdb to between 2018 and 2020). Library prep was done by the immunoSEQ multiplex PCR assay. TCRdb mirrors the immuneACCESS table, restricted to in-frame sequences. Some clones are absent from its copies; in checked studies, under half trace to an unresolved V gene, and the reason for the others is unknown. This sample holds about 12,000 clones; about 90% were observed only once. The ten largest clones add up to less than 4% of the sample. The input for sequencing was peripheral blood, taken from a patient treated with proton-based radiotherapy. These receptors were taken from a man aged 55-75 years with pancreatic cancer.

This chain connects TRBV28 to TRBJ1-2; TRBD1 matches at 7 bases. The V segment lost 5 bases and the J segment 2 bases; nucleotides outside the gene matches: 8. The CDR3 is 15 residues long. CDR1 is MDHEN, CDR2 SYDVKM, per germline. DNA for the CDR3: TGTGCCAGCAGTACCGGGACAGCTTCGAACTATGGCTACACCTTC. It translates to CASSTGTASNYGYTF.

In the case of this clone: A read error may account for a junction end that differs from germline. The V and J genes are TRBV7-7 and TRBJ2-5, with D unresolved. This CDR3 spans 13 amino acids. CDR1 and CDR2 (germline): SSHAT, FNYEAQ (reference sequence). CDR3 bases: TGTGCTAGCAGCACCGCACAGTGGGAGACCCAGTACTTC. It is translated as CASSTAQWETQYF.

The V call is TRBV5-1, the J call TRBJ2-1; a possible D gene is TRBD2 (5 bases). CDR1 and CDR2 from the germline V gene are SGHRS and YFSETQ. V lost 1 base, J lost 7 bases, and 18 bases lay in between. The CDR3 loop spans 16 amino acids. CDR3 DNA: TGCGCCAGCAGCTTGACGGTCACGGGAATAGTTAATGAGCAGTTCTTC. Translated: CASSLTVTGIVNEQFF.